This T cell receptor beta chain is drawn from a study of beta chain features in type 1 diabetes. Trimming removed 4 bases from V and 6 bases from J; junction bases left unmatched: 6. The length of the CDR3 is 14 residues. The germline CDR1 and CDR2 sequences are GTSNPN and SVGIG (reference sequence). Isolated RNA was reverse transcribed in full, so expressed TCRB transcripts were sequenced. The data were produced by immunoSEQ multiplex PCR, yet TCRdb's version contains in-frame clones alone and is incomplete. The table records 300,000 to 450,000 clones, around an eighth of them present only once. The TCR was taken from a man aged 18 to 30 in good health. This chain uses TRBV30 with TRBJ2-1; 10 positions agree with TRBD1. Sequences were obtained from naive CD4+ T cells from blood. The CDR3 nucleotides read TGTGCCTGGAACCGGGACAGGGGAGGCAATGAGCAGTTCTTC. Residues: CAWNRDRGGNEQFF. Using reference TRBV30 and TRBJ2-1 for the parts outside the CDR3, the full variable domain is SQTIHQWPATLVQPVGSPLSLECTVEGTSNPNLYWYRQAAGRGLQLLFYSVGIGQISSEVPQNLSASRPQDRQFILSSKKLLLSDSGFYLCAWNRDRGGNEQFFGPGTRLTVL.